The 6 T cell receptor beta chains reported below all come from one sample, sequenced in a study of T-cell reconstitution after alpha-beta-depleted transplantation in children. Unique molecular identifiers were incorporated when the TCRbeta library was constructed. TCRdb independently ran MiXCR on the PCR reads; one entry per CDR3 protein. The sample has 130,000 or so distinct CDR3 sequences, roughly 10% seen once. The source was PBMCs, mostly from graft donor cells, collected 180 days after TCRalphabeta/CD19-depleted stem cell transplant. The source of these receptors is a girl under three years old who had a stem cell transplant for combined immunodeficiency, so the T cells may come from the graft donor.

The CDR3 is CASSHRVHAPVTETQYF. DNA for the CDR3: TGTGCCAGCAGCCACAGGGTCCACGCGCCAGTGACAGAGACCCAGTACTTC. The gene calls are TRBV7-2 and TRBJ2-5; TRBD1 is a possible D gene (6 bases). Germline values: CDR1 SGHTA, CDR2 FQGNSA. With 5 bases removed from V and 4 bases from J, the gap between germline ends came to 23 bases. The CDR3 is made up of 17 amino acids.

A few counts support this clonotype. V gene TRBV6-2 or TRBV6-3 combines with J gene TRBJ2-3; maybe TRBD2 (7 bases). Trimming stripped 2 bases from V and 8 bases from J, with 11 bases between. Germline CDR1 and CDR2: MNHEY and SVGEGT. This CDR3 is built from 13 residues. CDR3 sequence (DNA): TGTGCCAGCAGTTACGGGGGGGCCGCTACGCAGTATTTT. Translating gives CASSYGGAATQYF.

This clonotype was found many times. The rearrangement joins TRBV28 to TRBJ2-2; unclear D gene. This CDR3 is built from 12 residues. Germline CDR1 reads MDHEN; CDR2 reads SYDVKM. Trimming cost V 5 bases and J 3 bases, with 4 bases left between them. The CDR3 loop reads CASSVYTGELFF. For the CDR3, the DNA is TGTGCCAGCAGTGTCTACACCGGGGAGCTGTTTTTT.

On this clonotype itself: Mismatch with germline at one junction end may stem from a read error. V usage is TRBV6-5 and J usage is TRBJ2-3, with TRBD2 as a possible D gene (7 bases). The CDR3 sequence is 15 residues long. Germline V lookup: CDR1 MNHEY, CDR2 SVGAGI. CDR3 coding DNA: TGTTCCAGCAGTTATGGGGGGGCAGGTATAGATACGCAGTATTTT. The encoded protein is CSSSYGGAGIDTQYF.

The table lists this clonotype with a few counts. The CDR3 DNA reads as TGCGCCAGCAGCCTTGCGACTAGCGGGGGGGCGGGAGAAGAGACCCAGTACTTC. Amino acid sequence: CASSLATSGGAGEETQYF. The gene calls are TRBV5-1 and TRBJ2-5, with 14 positions matching TRBD2. The germline CDR1 and CDR2 sequences are SGHRS and YFSETQ. The ends lost 4 bases at V and 3 bases at J; junction bases unmatched: 11. The CDR3 has 18 residues.

The CDR3: CASSLGAGRSYNEQFF. The CDR3 coding sequence is TGCGCCAGCAGCTTGGGGGCCGGACGTTCCTACAATGAGCAGTTCTTC. The V and J genes are TRBV5-1 and TRBJ2-1; no reliable D call. V was shortened by 0 bases and J by 1 base, with 11 bases between the two germline ends. Germline V lookup: CDR1 SGHRS, CDR2 YFSETQ. This CDR3 has 16 residues. Complete variable domain (other parts from reference TRBV5-1 and TRBJ2-1): KAGVTQTPRYLIKTRGQQVTLSCSPISGHRSVSWYQQTPGQGLQFLFEYFSETQRNKGNFPGRFSGRQFSNSRSEMNVSTLELGDSALYLCASSLGAGRSYNEQFFGPGTRLTVL.